This T cell receptor (beta chain) originates from a study of T cells in Graves' hyperthyroidism and ophthalmopathy (dated 2019 in TCRdb). Study-wide context: Peripheral blood was collected at initial diagnosis, before any treatment. The study also compared thyroid tissue and blood T-cell repertoires from five or six Graves' hyperthyroidism patients. To identify distinguishing TCR V-J signatures, a discovery cohort of some 99 patients was used, comprising approximately 40 with Graves' ophthalmopathy and roughly 60 with stable Graves' hyperthyroidism. The paper describes TCR Vbeta CDR3 sequencing of roughly 130 peripheral blood samples, made up of some 42 ophthalmopathy patients, around 78 hyperthyroidism patients and 17 progressor patients. An independent validation cohort of under 20 hyperthyroidism patients and 17 patients who later progressed to ophthalmopathy tested prospective prediction of ophthalmopathy. The roughly 90 discovery patients were divided at random into training and test sets in a 7:3 ratio. Following sampling, methimazole starting at 30 mg daily was given to hyperthyroidism patients, and high-dose intravenous methylprednisolone was given to ophthalmopathy patients.

Beyond this particular receptor, the publication reports: In validation, the model predicted progression to ophthalmopathy a median of about 6.5 months before onset, with about 70% sensitivity and about 75% specificity. No statistical method was used to set the sample size in advance, and investigators knew the group allocation. A 13 V-J signature model separated ophthalmopathy from stable hyperthyroidism, with approximately 87% sensitivity and approximately 81% specificity in cross-validation and 80%/75% in testing. Most expanded thyroid clonotypes (frequency above 0.001) were also found in blood, which suggests that blood repertoires may mirror thyroid immune responses.

The TCR beta CDR3 regions were amplified from RNA transcripts. For the first round of RT-PCR on the TCR CDR3, the HTBI primer set was used together with the Qiagen OneStep RT-PCR kit. Libraries were constructed in a second round of multiplex PCR, after which size selection and purification were performed. Sequencing of the libraries was done on an Illumina HiSeq2000 using paired-end 100 bp reads. The authors' analysis ran thus. SOAPnuke was used to process the raw data, with reads discarded if the reads contained adapters or uncalled bases, had a mean Phred below 15, or lacked an exact constant-primer or identifier match. High-quality paired reads were merged using COPE v1.2.5, and each unique nucleotide sequence was defined as a clonotype. MiTCR v1.1 was used to align clonotypes to the IMGT TRBV, TRBD and TRBJ reference segments. The analysis included only V-J combinations with a frequency above 0.0001, which together covered around 99% of the repertoires. A TCS score was defined as the ratio of F50 (clonal expansion) to E x V (chaos), with BLOSUM62-based TCRdist applied between CDR3 peptides within each V-J. Welch's t-statistics and random forest reduced fewer than 550 V-J features to 13, which were used in a naive Bayes classifier (R e1071). Clones were called with MiXCR by TCRdb after fastp trimmed the public reads at Q25, and only in-frame beta chains were retained. All rows with the same CDR3 protein become a single entry with the most common DNA and genes. The V and J calls, along with clone size, are taken from TCRdb and not from the paper's own processing. This sample has 380,000 or so distinct CDR3 sequences in its table, and approximately 14% of those were observed once. The ten largest clones add up to 20% to 25% of the sample.

V sheds 2 bases and J sheds 3 bases, leaving 14 bases between their ends. The CDR3 starts with the cysteine, ends with the phenylalanine, and has 15 residues. This entry keeps only the CDR3 DNA: 45 bases, framed from base 1. CDR1 MDHEN and CDR2 SYDVKM are derived from the germline V gene. A word on this clonotype: Its target antigen remains unknown. Base quality data are lacking; no much larger clone is found one base away.

Graves' hyperthyroidism was defined as stable when no progression to ophthalmopathy occurred over 18 months of follow-up. Hyperthyroidism patients were aged 18 to 65 years and newly diagnosed, with disease duration of less than 2 months. Patients with uncontrolled infections, other autoimmune diseases, pregnancy or lactation were excluded. Clinical symptoms, serum thyroxine and TRAb, thyroid ultrasound, and orbital computed tomography formed the basis for the diagnoses. PBMCs were isolated from roughly 10 ml of fresh peripheral blood by Ficoll-Paque density gradient centrifugation. Trizol reagent was used to extract total RNA, and RNA quality was then checked on an Agilent 2100 Bioanalyzer.

The chain couples TRBV28 to TRBJ2-7; the D assignment is uncertain and may be TRBD1 or TRBD2, with 5 bases supporting each. The source material was blood. The clonotype originates from a woman in her 30s with Graves' hyperthyroidism. At the DNA level, the sequence is TGTGCCAGCAGTTTACCAAGGGACGGAATCTACGAGCAGTACTTC. Its protein is CASSLPRDGIYEQYF. Where the CDR3 stops, the reference TRBV28 and TRBJ2-7 genes take over; the full variable domain is DVKVTQSSRYLVKRTGEKVFLECVQDMDHENMFWYRQDPGLGLRLIYFSYDVKMKEKGDIPEGYSVSREKKERFSLILESASTNQTSMYLCASSLPRDGIYEQYFGPGTRLTVT.